The clone carrying this T cell receptor beta chain came up a few times. Antigen: not known. These data come from a study of cytomegalovirus exposure and HLA in healthy donors. Findings and limits, study-wide: A cluster of highly shared sequence variants was likely a sequencing artifact. In an earlier analysis, most TCR beta V segments were productive about 90% or about 30% of the time.

PCR involved 60 Vbeta and 13 Jbeta primers. In the original processing: Around 10 million of the roughly 80 million unique TCR beta chains counted in a later analysis were shared. Measured with immunoSEQ multiplex PCR; TCRdb has only the in-frame clones, and not every one. The D gene and trimming were derived from the DNA, and the V and J assignments and clone size from that table. Among over 100,000 clones listed, nearly 65% were seen once. CDR1 is MRHNA and CDR2 is SNTAGT in the germline V gene. The CDR3 sequence is 17 residues long. Deletions cut 5 bases from V and 0 bases from J, with 19 bases between.

The chain recombines TRBV6-4 with TRBJ1-1; possibly TRBD1 for D (6 bases). The receptor comes from a human donor in good health. The sample was PBMCs. In nucleotides, the CDR3 is TGTGCCAGCAGTCGAACTGGGACACTAGGATTGAACACTGAAGCTTTCTTT. It specifies CASSRTGTLGLNTEAFF.